Sequencing of this T cell receptor beta chain was carried out in a study of blood T cell repertoires in COVID-19. There are 14 residues in the CDR3. CDR1 and CDR2 from the germline V gene are SGHTA and FQGTGA. The ends were cut back, 4 bases at V and 7 bases at J, with 13 bases in the middle. Libraries were prepared by immunoSEQ multiplex PCR; TCRdb keeps only in-frame clonotypes and omits some of them. The repertoire holds about 170,000 clones, with more than 80% as singletons. The sequenced sample consisted of PBMCs or T cells enriched from blood (not recorded which). This clonotype was obtained from a man between 50 and 59 years old who had recovered from COVID-19. The chain employs TRBV7-3 and TRBJ2-2, with unresolved D. For the CDR3, the DNA is TGTGCCAGCAGCTCCCTGATTGTCGGCGGGGAGCTGTTTTTT. As protein: CASSSLIVGGELFF.